This TCR beta chain was recorded in a study of blood T cells in healthy people across ages. Study in general: The capture of about one barcoded beta molecule per two T cells was achieved by template switching.

Whole-study results and caveats: Diversity of TCR beta correlated strongly with naive T cell percentage.

V was pared by 2 bases and J by 6 bases, with 8 bases between. The CDR3 extends over 13 amino acids. From germline, CDR1 is SGHVS and CDR2 FQNEAQ. Primed by a sample-barcoded 5' primer and a J-beta primer mix, a second PCR proceeded for about 6 to 12 cycles. One entry per CDR3 protein, called by TCRdb with MiXCR from the 5' RACE reads. The sample lists 630,000 or so distinct CDR3 sequences, about 30% occurring once. This clonotype came up many times. Its antigen is as yet unknown. The V call is TRBV7-8, the J call TRBJ2-1, with D unresolved. The receptor was isolated from a woman at least 80 years old in good health. The sample comprised blood. The DNA of the CDR3 is TGTGCCAGCAGCTTACCAGCGATCAATGAGCAGTTCTTC. Its protein is CASSLPAINEQFF.